What follows are 21 T cell receptor beta chains derived from one specimen sequenced in a study of blood T cell repertoires in COVID-19. TCRdb's copy holds only in-frame clones and misses some; the assay was immunoSEQ multiplex PCR. Among about 350,000 clones, around nine tenths were seen once, and the ten largest hold approximately 0.93%. Material: PBMCs or T cells enriched from blood (not recorded which). These TCRs come from a woman younger than 45 who had been exposed to COVID-19.

The chain links TRBV19 to TRBJ2-1; 9 bases match TRBD2. J was trimmed by 7 bases and V by 1 base; bases with no gene match: 17. Germline values: CDR1 LNHDA, CDR2 SQIVND (reference sequence). This CDR3 contains 19 residues. Written as DNA, the CDR3 is TGTGCCAGTAGTATAGTGGGTAGCGGGAGAATCTTCACCATGAATGAGCAGTTCTTC. It encodes CASSIVGSGRIFTMNEQFF.

This chain uses TRBV7-2 with TRBJ2-7, with 7 bases fitting TRBD2. The CDR3 totals 14 residues. In germline, CDR1 is SGHTA, CDR2 FQGNSA. Unmatched junction bases numbered 2, after V lost 3 bases and J lost 0 bases. Here the CDR3 DNA reads TGTGCCAGCAGCTTGCAGCGGGACTCCTACGAGCAGTACTTC. Amino acids: CASSLQRDSYEQYF.

The chain joins TRBV24-1 to TRBJ2-2, with 8 bases identical to TRBD1. Germline assignment: CDR1 KGHDR and CDR2 SFDVKD. The CDR3 is made up of 13 amino acids. Trimming removed 8 bases from V and 4 bases from J; junction bases left unmatched: 2. The CDR3, as DNA: TGTGCCACCAAACAGGGGGGCACCGGGGAGCTGTTTTTT. Residues: CATKQGGTGELFF.

This clone is a singleton in its sample. The rearrangement joins TRBV5-1 to TRBJ2-2, with 14 bases identical to TRBD2. In germline, CDR1 is SGHRS, CDR2 YFSETQ. V lost 2 bases, J lost 1 base, and 7 bases stayed unmatched. The CDR3 length is 19 residues. The CDR3 spells CASSFQGLAGVGNTGELFF. DNA of the CDR3: TGCGCCAGCAGCTTCCAGGGACTAGCGGGAGTCGGGAACACCGGGGAGCTGTTTTTT.

The rearrangement joins TRBV28 to TRBJ1-2; the D is unclear. Germline CDR1 and CDR2: MDHEN and SYDVKM. V was trimmed by 9 bases and J by 2 bases, leaving 13 bases between them. This CDR3 comprises 13 residues. The CDR3 here is CASREETNYGYTF. CDR3 bases: TGTGCCAGTAGGGAGGAGACCAACTATGGCTACACCTTC.

This clone was detected once. The chain uses TRBV11-3 and TRBJ2-4, with D hard to call. CDR3 size: 14 residues. V shed 3 bases and J shed 1 base, with 7 bases lying between them. Germline lookup yields CDR1 SGHNT and CDR2 YENEEA. The CDR3 DNA reads TGTGCCAGCAGCTTTGAACACGCCAAAAACATTCAGTACTTC. This codes for CASSFEHAKNIQYF.

The chain uses TRBV28 and TRBJ1-4, with TRBD1 matching 7 bases. J gave up 7 bases and V 4 bases, and 6 bases lay outside the gene matches. This CDR3 comprises 14 residues. Per the germline V gene, CDR1 is MDHEN and CDR2 is SYDVKM. The CDR3 DNA is TGTGCCAGCAGTTCGTTAAGACAGGGTGAAAAACTGTTTTTT. Translated, it gives CASSSLRQGEKLFF.

This clone showed up just once. The chain joins TRBV7-2 to TRBJ1-2, with D possibly TRBD1 on 5 matching bases. CDR3 size: 15 residues. Trimming stripped 5 bases from V and 0 bases from J, with 13 bases between. Germline V gene data show CDR1 as SGHTA and CDR2 as FQGNSA. CDR3 loop: CASSRAGGANYGYTF. In DNA form, the CDR3 reads TGTGCCAGCAGCCGCGCGGGGGGGGCTAACTATGGCTACACCTTC.

The chain employs TRBV28 and TRBJ2-7; 8 bases are a match to TRBD2. This CDR3 has 14 residues. V lost 4 bases and J lost 3; bases outside the gene matches: 5. The V gene's germline CDR1 is MDHEN and CDR2 SYDVKM. This chain's CDR3 is CASSYEAGVYEQYF. For the CDR3, the DNA is TGTGCCAGCAGTTACGAAGCGGGAGTCTACGAGCAGTACTTC.

The rearrangement uses TRBV5-1 and TRBJ2-2; 11 bases align to TRBD1. The CDR3 length is 16 residues. Germline V gives CDR1 SGHRS, CDR2 YFSETQ. V lost 4 bases and J lost 5; bases outside the gene matches: 7. CDR3 DNA: TGCGCCAGCAGCCTACGGACAGGGGGCCATACCGGGGAGCTGTTTTTT. It encodes CASSLRTGGHTGELFF. The complete variable domain, with remaining parts taken from reference TRBV5-1 and TRBJ2-2, reads KAGVTQTPRYLIKTRGQQVTLSCSPISGHRSVSWYQQTPGQGLQFLFEYFSETQRNKGNFPGRFSGRQFSNSRSEMNVSTLELGDSALYLCASSLRTGGHTGELFFGEGSRLTVL.

This sequence joins TRBV14 and TRBJ2-3; D is possibly TRBD2 (6 bases). Trimming removed 4 bases from V and 4 bases from J, with 12 bases in between. The CDR3 sequence is 14 residues long. The V gene's germline CDR1 is SGHDN and CDR2 FVKESK. The CDR3 loop reads CASSLAVGADTQYF. DNA for the CDR3: TGTGCCAGCAGCCTAGCGGTTGGGGCAGATACGCAGTATTTT.

This clone was seen only once. This rearrangement joins TRBV5-6 to TRBJ2-7; 8 nucleotides agree with TRBD1. The junction had 9 bases not matched to a gene; V was cut back by 4 bases and J by 3 bases. Per the germline V gene, CDR1 is SGHDT and CDR2 is YYEEEE. There are 15 residues in the CDR3. In nucleotides, the CDR3 is TGTGCCAGCAGCCTCAGGGACAGGCCCTTCTACGAGCAGTACTTC. Residues: CASSLRDRPFYEQYF.

This clone has only one observation. The CDR3 reads CASSEGLAKNIQYF. The CDR3, as DNA: TGTGCCAGCAGTGAGGGGCTAGCCAAAAACATTCAGTACTTC. The chain couples TRBV2 to TRBJ2-4; weak D call: TRBD1 (5 bases). The ends were cut back, 3 bases at V and 0 bases at J, with 6 bases in the middle. Germline CDR1 reads SNHLY; CDR2 reads FYNNEI. The CDR3 sequence is 14 residues long.

The gene calls are TRBV18 and TRBJ2-7; tentative D call: TRBD1 (6 bases). The CDR3 spans 14 residues. CDR1 and CDR2 from the germline V gene are KGHSH and LQKENI. Trimming removed 6 bases from V and 4 bases from J, with 16 bases in between. In DNA form, the CDR3 reads TGTGCCAGCTCCCCTGAGGGACACCCTTACGAGCAGTACTTC. Translation gives CASSPEGHPYEQYF.

This chain links TRBV25-1 with TRBJ2-7, with D possibly being TRBD2 (6 bases). Trimming stripped 7 bases from V and 2 bases from J, with 12 bases between. Per the germline V gene, CDR1 is MGHDK and CDR2 is SYGVNS. The CDR3 sequence is 13 residues long. The CDR3 coding sequence is TGTGCCAGCACCTCGGGACTGACCTACGAGCAGTACTTC. Amino acids: CASTSGLTYEQYF.

The chain combines TRBV15 with TRBJ2-7, with D hard to call. From germline, CDR1 is LNHNV and CDR2 YYDKDF (reference sequence). Trimming removed 0 bases at V and 6 bases at J, with 15 bases between. The CDR3 has 15 amino acids. CDR3 coding DNA: TGTGCCACCAGCAGAGATCTCGGCCCCGGAGTCGAGCAGTACTTC. This translates into CATSRDLGPGVEQYF. Full variable domain (rest looked up from reference TRBV15 and TRBJ2-7): DAMVIQNPRYQVTQFGKPVTLSCSQTLNHNVMYWYQQKSSQAPKLLFHYYDKDFNNEADTPDNFQSRRPNTSFCFLDIRSPGLGDTAMYLCATSRDLGPGVEQYFGPGTRLTVT.

The chain is built from TRBV5-6 and TRBJ2-1; 12 bases agree with TRBD1. In germline, CDR1 is SGHDT, CDR2 YYEEEE. V shed 2 bases, J shed 8 bases, and the junction held 11 bases outside the gene matches. CDR3 length: 17 amino acids. The CDR3 DNA sequence: TGTGCCAGCAGCTTCTTACCGGGACAGGGGGCCTTTGATGAGCAGTTCTTC. This encodes CASSFLPGQGAFDEQFF.

The J gene is TRBJ2-7, the V gene TRBV9; perhaps TRBD1 as D (5 bases). The CDR3 contains 16 residues. The V gene's germline CDR1 is SGDLS and CDR2 YYNGEE. V was cut by 0 bases and J by 5 bases, with 18 bases left in between. This CDR3 is CASSVAVGQGNDEQYF. The CDR3 DNA reads TGTGCCAGCAGCGTAGCGGTGGGCCAGGGTAACGACGAGCAGTACTTC.

This chain connects TRBV14 to TRBJ2-7; 8 bases map to TRBD2. The germline V gene has CDR1 SGHDN and CDR2 FVKESK. Trimming cost V 1 base and J 6 bases; bases outside gene matches: 2. This CDR3 region has 13 residues. CDR3 in DNA: TGTGCCAGCAGCCAAGGACTAGCGAGCGAGCAGTACTTC. Translated: CASSQGLASEQYF.

This chain uses TRBV7-3 with TRBJ2-7; TRBD2 matches 11 bases. The CDR3 consists of 16 residues. The trim removed 5 bases at V and 4 bases at J, leaving 10 bases unmatched. In germline, CDR1 is SGHTA, CDR2 FQGTGA. The CDR3 here is CASSHTGTSGSYEQYF. The CDR3 DNA follows: TGTGCCAGCAGCCATACCGGGACTAGCGGATCGTACGAGCAGTACTTC.

V is TRBV19 and J is TRBJ1-4; 8 bases are a match to TRBD1. The CDR3 sequence is 14 residues long. The V gene's germline CDR1 is LNHDA and CDR2 SQIVND (reference sequence). The ends lost 4 bases at V and 7 bases at J; junction bases unmatched: 5. The CDR3 nucleotides read TGTGCCAGTAGTACCGGACAGGGACCTGAAAAACTGTTTTTT. Amino acids: CASSTGQGPEKLFF. Together with reference TRBV19 and TRBJ1-4, the CDR3 gives the full variable domain: DGGITQSPKYLFRKEGQNVTLSCEQNLNHDAMYWYRQDPGQGLRLIYYSQIVNDFQKGDIAEGYSVSREKKESFPLTVTSAQKNPTAFYLCASSTGQGPEKLFFGSGTQLSVL.